These T cell receptor beta chains were read from a single sample in a study of cytomegalovirus exposure and HLA in healthy donors. Sequencing was performed with immunoSEQ multiplex PCR; in TCRdb, only in-frame clones are kept and a portion is missing. The data show 180,000 or so clones, 76% seen once. Specimen: PBMCs. These receptors all stem from a woman aged 25 to 39 in good health and CMV-seropositive. CDR3s include the opening cysteine and the closing phenylalanine or tryptophan. Fields, in order: V gene, CDR3 protein.

V: TRBV6-6
CDR3: CASSYPGTGDTEQYF

V: TRBV9
CDR3: CASSLHGQDNEKLFF

V: TRBV9
CDR3: CASSVGTGNYGYTF

V: TRBV6-6
CDR3: CASILSGGNQPQHF

V: TRBV2
CDR3: CASSEALRGGQPQHF

V: TRBV5-1
CDR3: CASSLAFVGGTTEAFF

V: TRBV7-8
CDR3: CASSPLFAETAGYGYTF

V: TRBV2
CDR3: CASTRRQGSPGELFF

V: TRBV2
CDR3: CASSPGWAETQYF

V: TRBV28
CDR3: CASRALGQGNQPQHF

V: TRBV4-1
CDR3: CASSQDEHAALSSYNEQFF

V: TRBV11-3
CDR3: CASSSGAGRSYNEQFF

V: TRBV5-5
CDR3: CASRTTGSGTGELFF

V: TRBV11-2
CDR3: CASSATGGLYGYTF

V: TRBV6-5
CDR3: CASSYSGGATGELFF

V: TRBV7-3
CDR3: CASSLKGGRNEQYF

V: TRBV4-3
CDR3: CASSQDATLYSNQPQHF

V: TRBV21-1
CDR3: CASSTDSSGAEYEQYF

V: TRBV5-6
CDR3: CASSFQDVYGYTF

V: TRBV2
CDR3: CASTLPGQGASEQYF

V: TRBV2
CDR3: CASSEQFLSSYEQYF

V: TRBV7-2
CDR3: CASSRTSGDSYEQYF

V: TRBV29-1
CDR3: CSVALQRSSYEQYF

V: TRBV15
CDR3: CATSELAGVYEQYF

V: TRBV19
CDR3: CASSIATGRGYTF

V: TRBV10-1
CDR3: CASGPSGNTEAFF